The clone carrying this TCR beta chain has a count of ten or more. What it binds is not known. The CDR3 contains 12 residues. Germline-derived CDR1 and CDR2 are MNHNY and SVGAGI (reference sequence). This entry is derived from a study of blood T cells in healthy people across ages. Study-level results: Among long-lived donors, naive CD4+ cells were more numerous and diversity higher than in aged donors. TCR beta diversity was tightly associated with the proportion of naive T cells.

It was with a sample-barcoded 5' primer and a J-beta primer mix that a second PCR of about 6 to 12 cycles was run. Each cDNA was tagged by a template-switch adaptor containing 12 random nucleotides. TCRdb reprocessed the 5' RACE reads via MiXCR and lists one record per CDR3 protein. The sample lists about 1 million distinct CDR3 sequences, under 45% seen once, with 15% to 20% in the top ten. The sequence derives from a woman between 55 and 75 years old in good health. The sample was blood. The V and J genes are TRBV6-6 and TRBJ2-4; unclear D gene. The J call is uncertain, as TRBJ2-7 better fits the DNA end. CDR3 DNA: TGTGCCAGCAGTCTAAATTCCGGCGAGCAGTACTTC. It translates to CASSLNSGEQYF.